Each of the 20 T cell receptor beta chains below was sequenced from the same sample in a study of T cells after posttransplantation cyclophosphamide. Cells defined as naive were viable CD3+CD4+ or CD3+CD8+ and CCR7+CD45RA+CD45RO-CD95-CD27+CD28+. Some clones are missing from TCRdb's copy, which holds only in-frame ones; the method was immunoSEQ multiplex PCR. The top ten hold about 0.1% of the sample, which has about 32,000 clones, around 90% seen once. The sample consisted of naive CD4+ T cells sorted from blood. These receptor sequences come from a man aged 25 to 45 in good health and a related stem cell transplant donor.

This clone appeared once. The rearrangement joins TRBV15 to TRBJ2-3; 7 nucleotides align to TRBD1. Germline assignment: CDR1 LNHNV and CDR2 YYDKDF (reference sequence). The CDR3 has 14 residues. V shed 4 bases and J 0 bases; nucleotides not matched to a gene: 1. The CDR3 here is CATSMTGSTDTQYF. CDR3 bases: TGTGCCACCAGCATGACAGGGAGCACAGATACGCAGTATTTT. Variable domain in full (rest from reference TRBV15 and TRBJ2-3): DAMVIQNPRYQVTQFGKPVTLSCSQTLNHNVMYWYQQKSSQAPKLLFHYYDKDFNNEADTPDNFQSRRPNTSFCFLDIRSPGLGDTAMYLCATSMTGSTDTQYFGPGTRLTVL.

CDR3 in DNA: TGTGCCAGCAGCTTGGTCGGAGGTGGCAATCAGCCCCAGCATTTT. Its protein is CASSLVGGGNQPQHF. J is TRBJ1-5 and V is TRBV7-2; no definite D call. The V end was cut by 3 bases, the J end by 2 bases, with 11 bases between. The germline V gene has CDR1 SGHTA and CDR2 FQGNSA. The CDR3 sequence is 15 residues long.

V and J are TRBV27 and TRBJ2-2; the D gene is possibly TRBD1 (6 bases). This CDR3 has 15 residues. The germline V and J ends were trimmed by 4 bases and 1 base, with 10 bases remaining between them. From germline, CDR1 is MNHEY and CDR2 SMNVEV (reference sequence). CDR3 loop: CASSYGTLNTGELFF. The DNA for the CDR3 is TGTGCCAGCAGTTACGGGACACTGAACACCGGGGAGCTGTTTTTT.

CDR3 in amino acids: CASRAGRGETQYF. For the CDR3, the DNA is TGTGCCAGCAGAGCCGGTAGGGGGGAGACCCAGTACTTC. The J gene is TRBJ2-5, the V gene TRBV5-6; perhaps TRBD1 as D (6 bases). V lost 5 bases and J 5 bases, leaving 13 bases between the germline ends. CDR1 is SGHDT and CDR2 is YYEEEE in the germline V gene. This CDR3 is 13 amino acids long. Variable domain in full (rest from reference TRBV5-6 and TRBJ2-5): DAGVTQSPTHLIKTRGQQVTLRCSPKSGHDTVSWYQQALGQGPQFIFQYYEEEERQRGNFPDRFSGHQFPNYSSELNVNALLLGDSALYLCASRAGRGETQYFGPGTRLLVL.

The chain joins TRBV28 to TRBJ1-5; D unresolved. With 2 bases removed from V and 6 bases from J, the gap between germline ends came to 14 bases. CDR1 and CDR2 (germline): MDHEN, SYDVKM. The CDR3 is made up of 15 amino acids. The CDR3 region is CASSLVTGFGQPQHF. In DNA form, the CDR3 reads TGTGCCAGCAGTTTAGTAACGGGGTTCGGTCAGCCCCAGCATTTT.

This chain connects TRBV29-1 to TRBJ2-2, with 7 bases matching TRBD2. The CDR3 consists of 12 residues. The V segment lost 8 bases and the J segment 6 bases; nucleotides outside the gene matches: 6. Germline V lookup: CDR1 SQVTM, CDR2 ANQGSEA. CDR3 bases: TGCAGCACGTCGGGGGGACCCGGGGAGCTGTTTTTT. It codes for CSTSGGPGELFF.

In this sample, this clone turned up once. The V call is TRBV18, the J call TRBJ2-3; D possibly corresponds to TRBD2 (5 bases). Germline-derived CDR1 and CDR2 are KGHSH and LQKENI. CDR3 length equals 13 residues. V was pared by 1 base and J by 6 bases, with 8 bases between. The CDR3 DNA reads as TGTGCCAGCTCACCACGGGGAGAGGATACGCAGTATTTT. This sequence encodes CASSPRGEDTQYF.

This clone showed up just once. This chain joins TRBV18 and TRBJ2-7, with 10 bases aligning to TRBD1. Trimming took 6 bases from V and 5 from J; bases not matched to a gene: 7. This CDR3 contains 14 residues. Germline CDR1 reads KGHSH; CDR2 reads LQKENI. CDR3 in DNA: TGTGCCAGCTCCCAAGACAGGGGGCTCCACGAGCAGTACTTC. This gives the protein CASSQDRGLHEQYF.

The chain combines TRBV7-2 with TRBJ1-4, with 7 bases that match TRBD1. J lost 7 bases, V lost 4 bases, and 12 bases had no gene match. From germline, CDR1 is SGHTA and CDR2 FQGNSA. This CDR3 is 16 amino acids long. The DNA of the CDR3 is TGTGCCAGCAGCTCCGGACAGGTCTTTGGGGGTGAAAAACTGTTTTTT. Its translation is CASSSGQVFGGEKLFF. Full variable domain (remainder filled in from reference TRBV7-2 and TRBJ1-4): GAGVSQSPSNKVTEKGKDVELRCDPISGHTALYWYRQSLGQGLEFLIYFQGNSAPDKSGLPSDRFSAERTGGSVSTLTIQRTQQEDSAVYLCASSSGQVFGGEKLFFGSGTQLSVL.

The J gene is TRBJ1-1, the V gene TRBV28, with D possibly being TRBD1 (5 bases). This CDR3 contains 13 residues. Germline values: CDR1 MDHEN, CDR2 SYDVKM. With 6 bases removed from V and 1 base from J, the gap between germline ends came to 9 bases. Here the CDR3 reads CASRRRGNTEAFF. The CDR3 DNA is TGTGCCAGCAGAAGAAGGGGGAACACTGAAGCTTTCTTT.

This chain links TRBV19 with TRBJ1-5; 8 bases line up with TRBD1. J lost 2 bases, V lost 8 bases, and 2 bases had no gene match. The CDR3 totals 13 residues. From germline, CDR1 is LNHDA and CDR2 SQIVND (reference sequence). The DNA of the CDR3 is TGTGCCAGTGCGGACAGGGGCAATCAGCCCCAGCATTTT. Protein product: CASADRGNQPQHF.

This chain connects TRBV6-1 to TRBJ1-4; 7 nucleotides line up with TRBD1. The V gene end was trimmed by 6 bases and the J gene end by 4 bases; junction bases not matched to a gene: 5. This CDR3 spans 14 amino acids. Germline CDR1 reads MNHNS; CDR2 reads SASEGT. The CDR3 loop is CASSRDSINEKLFF. The CDR3 DNA reads as TGTGCCAGCAGCAGGGACAGTATTAATGAAAAACTGTTTTTT.

The chain joins TRBV9 to TRBJ2-3; 9 bases are shared with TRBD2. Germline V gives CDR1 SGDLS, CDR2 YYNGEE. V shed 2 bases and J 0 bases; nucleotides not matched to a gene: 4. The CDR3 length is 16 residues. The CDR3 DNA follows: TGTGCCAGCAGCGTCGCTAGCGGGACTAGCACAGATACGCAGTATTTT. Protein product: CASSVASGTSTDTQYF.

The chain couples TRBV9 to TRBJ2-1; maybe TRBD2 (5 bases). The CDR3 consists of 15 residues. Germline-derived CDR1 and CDR2 are SGDLS and YYNGEE. The V gene lost 0 bases and the J gene lost 9 bases, with 16 bases spanning the gap. CDR3 region: CASSVVPDSSSEQFF. The CDR3 nucleotides are TGTGCCAGCAGCGTAGTTCCGGACTCCAGTAGTGAGCAGTTCTTC. The whole variable domain, filled in from reference TRBV9 and TRBJ2-1, reads DSGVTQTPKHLITATGQRVTLRCSPRSGDLSVYWYQQSLDQGLQFLIQYYNGEERAKGNILERFSAQQFPDLHSELNLSSLELGDSALYFCASSVVPDSSSEQFFGPGTRLTVL.

The rearrangement links TRBV6-1 to TRBJ1-6; 7 nucleotides align to TRBD1. The CDR3 runs 13 residues. In germline, CDR1 is MNHNS, CDR2 SASEGT. After removal of 6 bases from V and 7 bases from J, the junction contained 3 bases not matched to a gene. The CDR3 DNA follows: TGTGCCAGCAGAGGACAGGAAAATTCACCCCTCCACTTT. This codes for CASRGQENSPLHF.

The chain uses TRBV5-1 and TRBJ1-5, with unresolved D. Germline values: CDR1 SGHRS, CDR2 YFSETQ. The length of the CDR3 is 14 residues. V was shortened by 4 bases and J by 0 bases, with 8 bases between the two germline ends. CDR3 nucleotide sequence: TGCGCCAGCAGCCCTGACACTAGCAATCAGCCCCAGCATTTT. This sequence encodes CASSPDTSNQPQHF. Supplemented by reference TRBV5-1 and TRBJ1-5, the full variable domain reads KAGVTQTPRYLIKTRGQQVTLSCSPISGHRSVSWYQQTPGQGLQFLFEYFSETQRNKGNFPGRFSGRQFSNSRSEMNVSTLELGDSALYLCASSPDTSNQPQHFGDGTRLSIL.

This sequence joins TRBV5-8 and TRBJ1-5; D gene unclear. This CDR3 is 14 amino acids long. With 4 bases removed from V and 4 bases from J, the gap between germline ends came to 12 bases. CDR1 and CDR2 from the germline V gene are SGHTS and YDEGEE. CDR3 sequence: CASSMGQLNQPQHF. The CDR3 DNA reads as TGTGCCAGCAGCATGGGTCAACTTAATCAGCCCCAGCATTTT.

The CDR3 DNA is TGTGCCAGTAGTAGCGGGACGACGACAGATACGCAGTATTTT. Translation gives CASSSGTTTDTQYF. This chain uses TRBV7-9 with TRBJ2-3; 8 positions agree with TRBD2. Germline CDR1 SEHNR, CDR2 FQNEAQ (reference sequence). V gave up 9 bases and J gave up 3 bases; unmatched junction bases: 8. This CDR3 has 14 amino acids.

The chain employs TRBV6-1 and TRBJ1-5; D unresolved. Germline V lookup: CDR1 MNHNS, CDR2 SASEGT. V was cut by 1 base and J by 0 bases, with 10 bases left in between. The CDR3 has 16 amino acids. As DNA, the CDR3 is TGTGCCAGCAGTGAAGTAACAGCTTATAGCAATCAGCCCCAGCATTTT. This encodes CASSEVTAYSNQPQHF.

The J gene is TRBJ2-3, the V gene TRBV4-3; 10 bases are a match to TRBD2. Losses at the gene ends were 0 bases for V and 1 base for J; bases not matched to a gene: 4. Germline CDR1 and CDR2: LGHNA and YSLEER. The CDR3 spans 17 residues. The CDR3 sequence: CASSQDFLAGGTDTQYF. The CDR3 DNA reads as TGCGCCAGCAGCCAAGACTTTCTAGCGGGGGGCACAGATACGCAGTATTTT.